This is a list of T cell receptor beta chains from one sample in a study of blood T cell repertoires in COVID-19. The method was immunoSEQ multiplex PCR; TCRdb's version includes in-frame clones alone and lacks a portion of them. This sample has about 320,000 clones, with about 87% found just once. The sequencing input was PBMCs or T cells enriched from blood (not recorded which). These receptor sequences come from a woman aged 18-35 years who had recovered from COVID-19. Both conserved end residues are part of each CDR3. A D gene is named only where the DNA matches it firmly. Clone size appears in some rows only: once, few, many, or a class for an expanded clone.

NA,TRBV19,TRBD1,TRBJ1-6,TGTGCCAGTAGTATAGCCCGGACAGGACCCGTGAATTCACCCCTCCACTTT,CASSIARTGPVNSPLHF
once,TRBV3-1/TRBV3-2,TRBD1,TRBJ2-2,TGTGCCAGCAGCCAAGTCCGACAGGGAGCAATACCGAACACCGGGGAGCTGTTTTTT,CASSQVRQGAIPNTGELFF
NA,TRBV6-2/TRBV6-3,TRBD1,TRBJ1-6,TGTGCCAGCAGTTACTCCAGGACAGGGGGTAATTCACCCCTCCACTTT,CASSYSRTGGNSPLHF
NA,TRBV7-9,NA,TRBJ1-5,TGTGCCAGCAGCCCCACAGGACACCTAGATCAGCCCCAGCATTTT,CASSPTGHLDQPQHF
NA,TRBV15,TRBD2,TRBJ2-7,TGTGCCACCAGCAGAGTTACTAGCGGGAGGTACGAGCAGTACTTC,CATSRVTSGRYEQYF
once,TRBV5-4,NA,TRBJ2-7,TGTGCCAGCAGCTTGAGGTCAGGGGCAACCTACGAGCAGTACTTC,CASSLRSGATYEQYF
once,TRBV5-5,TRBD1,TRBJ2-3,TGTGCCAGCAGCTATGGGGACAGGGCAAGACTTACAGATACGCAGTATTTT,CASSYGDRARLTDTQYF
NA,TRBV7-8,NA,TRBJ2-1,TGTGCCAGCAGCTACGTGGAGGGAAAGCAGTTCTTC,CASSYVEGKQFF
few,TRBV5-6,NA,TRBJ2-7,TGTGCCAGCAGCCACAAGCTTGGAGTTCCCGAGTTTTACGAGCAGTACTTC,CASSHKLGVPEFYEQYF
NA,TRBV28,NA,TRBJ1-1,TGTGCCAGCAGTTCTCCCGAGGTGGGGCAGCACATGAACACTGAAGCTTTCTTT,CASSSPEVGQHMNTEAFF
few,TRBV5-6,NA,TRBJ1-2,TGTGCCAGCAGCCGCGATGTTTATGGCTACACCTTC,CASSRDVYGYTF
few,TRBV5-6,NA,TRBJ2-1,TGTGCCAGCAGTATTGGCGGTGAGCAGTTCTTC,CASSIGGEQFF
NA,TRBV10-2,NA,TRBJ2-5,TGCGCCAGCAGTGAATCAGGGGACCAAGAGACCCAGTACTTC,CASSESGDQETQYF
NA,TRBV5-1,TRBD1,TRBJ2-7,TGCGCCAGCAGCCCGAGGACAGGGGTCTACGAGCAGTACTTC,CASSPRTGVYEQYF
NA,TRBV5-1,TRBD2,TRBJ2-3,TGCGCCAGCAGCTCAAACCTCTTGGGGAGCGGGGGTACATATACGCAGTATTTT,CASSSNLLGSGGTYTQYF
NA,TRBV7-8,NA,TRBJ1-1,TGTGCCAGCAGCCCCCTTACTGAAGCTTTCTTT,CASSPLTEAFF
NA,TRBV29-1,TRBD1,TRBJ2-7,TGCAGCGGGACAGGGGGCGACGAGCAGTACTTC,CSGTGGDEQYF
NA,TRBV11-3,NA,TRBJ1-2,TGTGCCAGCAGCTGGTTCAGGGTGACGAACTATGGCTACACCTTC,CASSWFRVTNYGYTF
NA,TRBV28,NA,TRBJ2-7,TGTGCCAGCAGTTCCCCATCTGGACAGTCCAGCTCCTACGAGCAGTACTTC,CASSSPSGQSSSYEQYF
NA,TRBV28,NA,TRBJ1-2,TGTGCCAGCAGGACAAACATAAACTATGGCTACACCTTC,CASRTNINYGYTF
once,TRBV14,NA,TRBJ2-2,TGTGCCAGCTCTTCTCAGTATGCCGGGGAGCTGTTTTTT,CASSSQYAGELFF
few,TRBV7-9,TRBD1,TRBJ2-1,TGTGCCAGCAGCTTACCGGACAGGGAACCCAACAATGAGCAGTTCTTC,CASSLPDREPNNEQFF
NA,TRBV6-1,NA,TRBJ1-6,TGTGCCAGCAGTGAGAGGGGACATGTTGTTTCACCCCTCCACTTT,CASSERGHVVSPLHF
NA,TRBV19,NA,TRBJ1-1,TGTGCCAGTAGTTCACAGGTGAACACTGAAGCTTTCTTT,CASSSQVNTEAFF
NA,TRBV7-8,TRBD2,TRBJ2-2,TGTGCCAGCAGGACTAGCGTAGGAGGGGGGGAGCTGTTTTTT,CASRTSVGGGELFF
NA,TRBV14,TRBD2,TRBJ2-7,TGTGCCAGCAGCCTCAGACTAGCGCGTTATAGCGAGCAGTACTTC,CASSLRLARYSEQYF
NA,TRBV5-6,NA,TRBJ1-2,TGTGCCAGCAGCTTGGGCCTAAGCCACCGGGGCTACACCTTC,CASSLGLSHRGYTF
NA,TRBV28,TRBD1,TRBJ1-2,TGTGCCAGCAGATTTCGACAGGGGAGTAGCTATGGCTACACCTTC,CASRFRQGSSYGYTF
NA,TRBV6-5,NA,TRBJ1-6,TGTGCCAGCTCTGATAGCTCCTATAATTCACCCCTCCACTTT,CASSDSSYNSPLHF
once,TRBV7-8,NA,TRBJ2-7,TGTGCCAGCAGCCCCCGGACAGTAGGGCCCCAGGGTCTGTACTTC,CASSPRTVGPQGLYF
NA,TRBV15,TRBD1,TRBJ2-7,TGTGCCACCAGCGGGAAACCACCGGGACAGGGGGTCAGGGATCCCTACGAGCAGTACTTC,CATSGKPPGQGVRDPYEQYF
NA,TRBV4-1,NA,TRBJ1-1,TGCGCCAGCAGCCAACTTGGACAGACCTGGGGCGGTGAAGCTTTCTTT,CASSQLGQTWGGEAFF
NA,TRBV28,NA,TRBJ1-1,TGTGCCAGCAGTTTATTGAGAGACAGAGCTTTCTTT,CASSLLRDRAFF
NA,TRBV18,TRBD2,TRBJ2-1,TGTGCCAGCTCACCACTTAGCGGGAGTCCGGACAATGAGCAGTTCTTC,CASSPLSGSPDNEQFF
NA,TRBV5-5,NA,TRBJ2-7,TGTGCCAGCAGCTTGGGGCAGGGGTCCTCCGTCGCCTACGAGCAGTACTTC,CASSLGQGSSVAYEQYF
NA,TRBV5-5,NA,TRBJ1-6,TGTGCCAGCAGCTTGGGGATGGTCCCCGGGTCACCCCTCCACTTT,CASSLGMVPGSPLHF
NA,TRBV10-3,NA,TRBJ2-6,TGTGCCACCACCTGGGAGGGGGCCAACGTCCTGACTTTC,CATTWEGANVLTF
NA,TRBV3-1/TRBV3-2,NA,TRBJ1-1,TGTGCCAGCAGCCAAAGCCCGGGTCACACTGAAGCTTTCTTT,CASSQSPGHTEAFF
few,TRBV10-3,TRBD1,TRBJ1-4,TGTGCCATCAGCCGGGACAGGCCCGCAAGTAGCGAAAAACTGTTTTTT,CAISRDRPASSEKLFF
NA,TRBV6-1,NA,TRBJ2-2,TGTGCCAGCAGTGAAGCTAGCAGGGTGGTTTCCGGGGAGCTGTTTTTT,CASSEASRVVSGELFF
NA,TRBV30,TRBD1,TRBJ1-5,TGTGCCTGGAGTGGGGACACGACAGGGACGTTTGGGGCCCAGCATTTT,CAWSGDTTGTFGAQHF
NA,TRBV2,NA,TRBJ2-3,TGTGCCAGCAGTTCCGACTCATCCCTCACAGATACGCAGTATTTT,CASSSDSSLTDTQYF
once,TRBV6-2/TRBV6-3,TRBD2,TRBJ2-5,TGTGCCAGCAGTTTTGCGGGAGTTCTGCGGGAGACCCAGTACTTC,CASSFAGVLRETQYF
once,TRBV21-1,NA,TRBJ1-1,TGTGCCAGCTGGTCGGATGACGGCGTGAGGTTGAACACTGAAGCTTTCTTT,CASWSDDGVRLNTEAFF
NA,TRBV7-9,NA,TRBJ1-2,TGTGCCAGCAGCCCGGACACGGGCTATGGCTACACCTTC,CASSPDTGYGYTF
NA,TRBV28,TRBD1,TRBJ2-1,TGTGCCAGCAGTTCGCCCGGGACAGGGATTAACAATGAGCAGTTCTTC,CASSSPGTGINNEQFF
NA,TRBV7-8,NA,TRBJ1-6,TGTGCCAGCAGCCTCAGGCGGGGTCAGAGAAATTCACCCCTCCACTTT,CASSLRRGQRNSPLHF